This is a list of T cell receptor beta chains from one sample in a study of blood T cell repertoires in COVID-19. TCRdb's table, derived via immunoSEQ multiplex PCR, lists solely in-frame clones and lacks some. The sample holds around 200,000 clones, about nine tenths seen once. Sequencing used peripheral blood. The receptor set was obtained from a man between 18 and 35 years old with active or convalescent COVID-19. The CDR3 runs from the conserved cysteine through the conserved F or W. D genes are given only for firm matches. The size of a clone is reported for some rows only, either as once, few or many, or as a class for expanded clones.

J: TRBJ1-5
D: NA
size: NA
length: 14
V: TRBV19
DNA: TGTGCCAGTAGTATGCAGGGGTACGACCAGCCCCAGCATTTT
CDR3: CASSMQGYDQPQHF

J: TRBJ2-7
D: NA
size: NA
length: 15
V: TRBV5-1
DNA: TGCGCCAGCAGATCGGAGCGGACCGTCTCCTACGAGCAGTACTTC
CDR3: CASRSERTVSYEQYF

J: TRBJ2-1
D: TRBD2
size: NA
length: 18
V: TRBV7-3
DNA: TGTGCCAGCAGCTTACGTGCGGACCTGGCGGGAGGGCGTAGTGAGCAGTTCTTC
CDR3: CASSLRADLAGGRSEQFF

J: TRBJ2-1
D: TRBD1
size: medium-sized
length: 16
V: TRBV27
DNA: TGTGCCAGCAGCCTTCCGACAGGGGGAGGAAGGAGTGAGCAGTTCTTC
CDR3: CASSLPTGGGRSEQFF

J: TRBJ1-2
D: TRBD1
size: NA
length: 15
V: TRBV27
DNA: TGTGCCAGCAGTCCTTGGACAGGGGCTAACTATGGCTACACCTTC
CDR3: CASSPWTGANYGYTF

J: TRBJ1-1
D: NA
size: NA
length: 13
V: TRBV30
DNA: TGTGCCTGGAGTGTACGTCCTAGTGCCGAAGCTTTCTTT
CDR3: CAWSVRPSAEAFF

J: TRBJ1-6
D: NA
size: NA
length: 14
V: TRBV30
DNA: TGTGCCTGGAGTAGGGGCTCCTATAATTCACCCCTCCACTTT
CDR3: CAWSRGSYNSPLHF

J: TRBJ1-1
D: NA
size: NA
length: 12
V: TRBV12-3/TRBV12-4
DNA: TGTGCCAGCAGCCAGGGCGCGTCTGAAGCTTTCTTT
CDR3: CASSQGASEAFF

J: TRBJ2-3
D: NA
size: once
length: 14
V: TRBV4-1
DNA: TGCGCCAGCAGCCTACAGGGTTCAGAAGATACGCAGTATTTT
CDR3: CASSLQGSEDTQYF

J: TRBJ2-1
D: TRBD1
size: once
length: 16
V: TRBV19
DNA: TGTGCCAGTAGTATTGTGGGACAGGGGGCTTTCTATGAGCAGTTCTTC
CDR3: CASSIVGQGAFYEQFF

J: TRBJ2-3
D: NA
size: NA
length: 19
V: TRBV19
DNA: TGTGCCAGTAAGGGTTTCGGTAGCCCCCGGGGTCTCGACACAGATACGCAGTATTTT
CDR3: CASKGFGSPRGLDTDTQYF

J: TRBJ1-1
D: NA
size: NA
length: 13
V: TRBV11-2
DNA: TGTGCCAGCAGCACCACGAACGGGTTTGAAGCTTTCTTT
CDR3: CASSTTNGFEAFF

J: TRBJ1-2
D: NA
size: NA
length: 15
V: TRBV5-6
DNA: TGTGCCAGCAGCTTTATAATCAGGGATCGAGCTGGCTACACCTTC
CDR3: CASSFIIRDRAGYTF

J: TRBJ1-3
D: NA
size: once
length: 14
V: TRBV5-5
DNA: TGTGCCAGCAGCTTGGATCAGGGTATGAACACCATATATTTT
CDR3: CASSLDQGMNTIYF

J: TRBJ1-1
D: TRBD1
size: NA
length: 15
V: TRBV11-2
DNA: TGTGCCAGCAGCTTACACAGGGGGTCGGTAACTGAAGCTTTCTTT
CDR3: CASSLHRGSVTEAFF

J: TRBJ2-7
D: TRBD1
size: few
length: 16
V: TRBV7-9
DNA: TGTGCCAGCAGCTTTCTCCGGGACAGGGGCCCGTACGAGCAGTACTTC
CDR3: CASSFLRDRGPYEQYF

J: TRBJ2-1
D: TRBD2
size: NA
length: 15
V: TRBV6-5
DNA: TGTGCCAGCACCTCGACTAGCGGGGTCTACAATGAGCAGTTCTTC
CDR3: CASTSTSGVYNEQFF

J: TRBJ1-2
D: TRBD1
size: NA
length: 14
V: TRBV19
DNA: TGTGCCAGTAGTCTTATCGGACAGGTCTATGGCTACACCTTC
CDR3: CASSLIGQVYGYTF

J: TRBJ2-2
D: NA
size: NA
length: 14
V: TRBV19
DNA: TGTGCCAGTTACTACCTCACAGGGATCGGGGAGCTGTTTTTT
CDR3: CASYYLTGIGELFF